These 19 T cell receptor beta chains were sequenced from one sample in a study of shared T cell receptors in the human thymus. Assay: immunoSEQ multiplex PCR; the TCRdb copy retains only in-frame clones and omits some. Among 450,000 to 650,000 clones listed, 78% were seen once. This sample was shared with a second study, whose subject was human thymus T cells.

What was sequenced was thymocytes. The source is a boy younger than two with a congenital heart defect.

J is TRBJ1-3 and V is TRBV4-1, with D possibly TRBD1 on 5 matching bases. Per germline, CDR1 MGHRA and CDR2 YSYEKL. With 4 bases removed from V and 0 bases from J, the gap between germline ends came to 13 bases. CDR3 size: 16 residues. The CDR3 coding sequence is TGCGCCAGCAGCCCGACAGTTCCCGTCTCTGGAAACACCATATATTTT. Amino acids: CASSPTVPVSGNTIYF.

J is TRBJ2-7 and V is TRBV12-5; 8 bases agree with TRBD2. Germline V gene data show CDR1 as LGHNT and CDR2 as FRNRAP. The CDR3 contains 18 residues. Unmatched junction bases numbered 19, after V lost 3 bases and J lost 6 bases. The CDR3 sequence is CASGFPPLPGGLSGEQYF. The CDR3 nucleotides are TGTGCTAGTGGTTTTCCCCCTCTACCGGGAGGGCTGTCGGGCGAGCAGTACTTC.

The gene calls are TRBV25-1 and TRBJ1-5, with 9 positions matching TRBD1. The junction had 4 bases not matched to a gene; V was cut back by 2 bases and J by 5 bases. CDR1 and CDR2 (germline): MGHDK, SYGVNS. CDR3 size: 15 residues. CDR3 loop: CASSEATGGDQPQHF. The CDR3 DNA follows: TGTGCCAGCAGTGAAGCGACAGGGGGAGATCAGCCCCAGCATTTT.

This clone showed up just once. The chain combines TRBV4-1 with TRBJ2-2; 7 bases match TRBD2. Germline V gene lookup returns CDR1 MGHRA and CDR2 YSYEKL. CDR3 size: 16 residues. With 3 bases clipped from V and 6 bases from J, the junction kept 10 bases outside the gene matches. The CDR3, as DNA: TGCGCCAGCAGCCAGGGTGCGGGCCGGGAGGCCGGGGAGCTGTTTTTT. Protein: CASSQGAGREAGELFF.

The rearrangement uses TRBV30 and TRBJ1-4; D remains unclear. Trimming took 0 bases from V and 8 from J, leaving 19 bases between them. The CDR3 is 16 residues long. Germline assignment: CDR1 GTSNPN and CDR2 SVGIG (reference sequence). The CDR3 sequence: CAWSVRRTWALEKLFF. Written as DNA, the CDR3 is TGTGCCTGGAGTGTACGGAGGACCTGGGCCTTGGAAAAACTGTTTTTT.

This chain joins TRBV29-1 and TRBJ2-1; 12 bases match TRBD2. J gave up 5 bases and V 4 bases, and 9 bases lay outside the gene matches. The CDR3 sequence is 16 residues long. CDR1 SQVTM and CDR2 ANQGSEA come from the germline V gene. The chain's CDR3 is CSVVPTSGRSHNEQFF. DNA for the CDR3: TGCAGCGTTGTCCCAACTAGCGGGAGGTCCCACAATGAGCAGTTCTTC.

The gene calls are TRBV9 and TRBJ2-7, with D perhaps TRBD2 (6 bases). With 3 bases removed from V and 6 bases from J, the gap between germline ends came to 19 bases. The CDR3 spans 15 residues. Germline values: CDR1 SGDLS, CDR2 YYNGEE. CDR3 bases: TGTGCCAGCAGCGCCAGCGGCGAGGGACTTTTCGAGCAGTACTTC. Translating gives CASSASGEGLFEQYF.

This sequence joins TRBV4-2 and TRBJ2-3, with D perhaps TRBD2 (6 bases). Trimming left V 7 bases short and J 4 bases short, with 12 bases between. CDR1 is LGHNA and CDR2 is YNFKEQ in the germline V gene. The CDR3 length is 13 residues. The chain's CDR3 is CASTGVGADTQYF. In nucleotides, the CDR3 is TGTGCCAGCACGGGGGTGGGGGCAGATACGCAGTATTTT.

In nucleotides, the CDR3 is TGTGCCAGCAGCTTGTCCCGGGACAGTCGTGGGGCCAAAGAGACCCAGTACTTC. This gives the protein CASSLSRDSRGAKETQYF. The chain joins TRBV7-8 to TRBJ2-5, with TRBD1 matching over 7 bases. This CDR3 is 18 amino acids long. After removal of 3 bases from V and 3 bases from J, the junction contained 16 bases not matched to a gene. In germline, CDR1 is SGHVS, CDR2 FQNEAQ.

As regards this clone: Other DNA sequences in this specimen translate into the identical CDR3. The V call is TRBV10-1, the J call TRBJ2-5; D may be TRBD2 (5 bases). The germline V gene has CDR1 WNHNN and CDR2 SYGVQD (reference sequence). V was pared by 0 bases and J by 5 bases, with 7 bases between. This CDR3 is 13 amino acids long. CDR3 region: CASSESAGETQYF. CDR3 sequence (DNA): TGCGCCAGCAGTGAGTCGGCGGGTGAGACCCAGTACTTC.

The chain recombines TRBV19 with TRBJ2-7; 13 nucleotides agree with TRBD2. Unmatched junction bases numbered 9, after V lost 6 bases and J lost 7 bases. The V gene's germline CDR1 is LNHDA and CDR2 SQIVND (reference sequence). CDR3 length equals 15 residues. In DNA, the CDR3 is TGTGCCAGTAGCTTTACTAGCGGGAGGGCCGGAGAGCAGTACTTC. It specifies CASSFTSGRAGEQYF.

The chain is built from TRBV19 and TRBJ2-5; 7 nucleotides align to TRBD2. J was trimmed by 3 bases and V by 5 bases; bases with no gene match: 12. This CDR3 spans 16 amino acids. Germline CDR1 is LNHDA and CDR2 is SQIVND (reference sequence). Here the CDR3 DNA reads TGTGCCAGTAGTGTGGCCGTCGGGGCGGGAGAAGAGACCCAGTACTTC. This codes for CASSVAVGAGEETQYF.

This chain joins TRBV18 and TRBJ1-1; perhaps TRBD1 as D (5 bases). Between the trimmed V and J ends, which lost 2 bases and 5 bases, there was a span of 21 bases. The CDR3 totals 17 residues. Germline V lookup: CDR1 KGHSH, CDR2 LQKENI. CDR3 protein: CASSPVAGLTSETEAFF. In nucleotides, the CDR3 is TGTGCCAGCTCACCAGTGGCAGGGCTAACATCGGAGACTGAAGCTTTCTTT.

The chain uses TRBV5-1 and TRBJ2-3; 9 bases match TRBD1. Germline trimming cut 7 bases from V and 1 base from J; bases unmatched to any gene: 4. This CDR3 is 14 amino acids long. Germline V gene lookup returns CDR1 SGHRS and CDR2 YFSETQ. The CDR3, as DNA: TGCGCCAGCTCCCGGGACAGGGGCACAGATACGCAGTATTTT. It specifies CASSRDRGTDTQYF.

The V call is TRBV10-3, the J call TRBJ2-3, with 7 bases aligning to TRBD1. In germline, CDR1 is ENHRY, CDR2 SYGVKD. The CDR3 has 14 amino acids. V dropped 7 bases and J dropped 5; count of bases not matched to a gene: 9. The chain's CDR3 is CAINQQGVGDTQYF. Here the CDR3 DNA reads TGTGCCATCAACCAGCAGGGGGTCGGAGATACGCAGTATTTT.

V gene TRBV5-6 combines with J gene TRBJ2-7, with D maybe TRBD1 (6 bases). Germline lookup yields CDR1 SGHDT and CDR2 YYEEEE. V lost 2 bases, J lost 0 bases, and 18 bases lay in between. The CDR3 totals 17 residues. CDR3 coding DNA: TGTGCCAGCAGCTTCGGGCGACAGGAGACTAACTCCTACGAGCAGTACTTC. It encodes CASSFGRQETNSYEQYF. Together with reference TRBV5-6 and TRBJ2-7, the CDR3 gives the full variable domain: DAGVTQSPTHLIKTRGQQVTLRCSPKSGHDTVSWYQQALGQGPQFIFQYYEEEERQRGNFPDRFSGHQFPNYSSELNVNALLLGDSALYLCASSFGRQETNSYEQYFGPGTRLTVT.

The chain employs TRBV6-6 and TRBJ2-1; 10 bases fit TRBD2. The CDR3 has 16 amino acids. The germline gives CDR1 MNHNY, CDR2 SVGAGI (reference sequence). The junction had 10 bases not matched to a gene; V was cut back by 5 bases and J by 6 bases. The CDR3 coding sequence is TGTGCCAGCAGTCTCAGCGGGAGGGCCCGTTCCAATGAGCAGTTCTTC. Translating gives CASSLSGRARSNEQFF.

On this clone itself: This sample includes further DNA sequences coding for the same CDR3. This rearrangement joins TRBV20-1 to TRBJ2-7; tentatively, D is TRBD2 (5 bases). The CDR3 has 11 amino acids. Germline V gene lookup returns CDR1 DFQATT and CDR2 SNEGSKA (reference sequence). Trimming pared 6 bases from V and 2 bases from J, leaving 8 bases between. Here the CDR3 DNA reads TGCAGTGCCTCACTAGCCTACGAGCAGTACTTC. Translation: CSASLAYEQYF.

This clone was detected once. The V and J genes are TRBV10-3 and TRBJ1-5; TRBD1 agrees at 8 bases. Looked up from germline, CDR1 is ENHRY and CDR2 is SYGVKD. CDR3 size: 15 residues. V lost 3 bases to trimming and J lost 7 bases; unmatched junction nucleotides: 8. The chain's CDR3 is CAISDHTGGGQPQHF. Written as DNA, the CDR3 is TGTGCCATCAGTGACCATACAGGGGGTGGGCAGCCCCAGCATTTT.